This TCR beta chain originates from a study of blood T cell repertoires in COVID-19. Study as a whole: Samples taken during acute and convalescent COVID-19 were collected in the United States, Italy and Spain. From T cells, B-cell-depleted T cells, or PBMCs came the material, which was cDNA or gDNA.

The authors' processing: Scientists estimated how many nucleated cells there were by amplifying reference gene primers. Profiling relied on immunoSEQ multiplex PCR, and the TCRdb table lists in-frame clones only, not all of them. Clone size and the V and J calls come from that table; the DNA yielded D and trimming. This table has 300,000 to 400,000 clones, 70% to 90% appearing once. The CDR3 has 15 amino acids. CDR1 MNHEY and CDR2 SMNVEV come from the germline V gene (reference sequence). V lost 2 bases to trimming and J lost 4 bases; unmatched junction nucleotides: 4. This chain joins TRBV27 and TRBJ2-1; 8 bases are shared with TRBD2. Sequencing used peripheral blood. The receptor's source is a human donor in a cohort sampled during active COVID-19. The CDR3 sequence is CASSLAAGGYNEQFF. Written as DNA, the CDR3 is TGTGCCAGCAGTTTAGCGGCGGGGGGATACAATGAGCAGTTCTTC.